This T cell receptor (beta chain) was recorded in a study of blood T cell repertoires in COVID-19. Assay: immunoSEQ multiplex PCR; the TCRdb copy retains only in-frame clones and omits some. The sample records over 65,000 clones, around 90% being singletons. Germline CDR1 is SEHNR and CDR2 is FQNEAQ (reference sequence). The V gene end was trimmed by 8 bases and the J gene end by 9 bases; junction bases not matched to a gene: 6. The CDR3 covers 12 residues. The chain combines TRBV7-9 with TRBJ2-1; 8 bases line up with TRBD2. This sequence was found in a man in his fifties or sixties with active COVID-19. Sequencing was performed on peripheral blood. The CDR3 protein is CASGREAFEQFF. The CDR3 region has the DNA TGTGCCAGCGGGCGGGAGGCCTTTGAGCAGTTCTTC.